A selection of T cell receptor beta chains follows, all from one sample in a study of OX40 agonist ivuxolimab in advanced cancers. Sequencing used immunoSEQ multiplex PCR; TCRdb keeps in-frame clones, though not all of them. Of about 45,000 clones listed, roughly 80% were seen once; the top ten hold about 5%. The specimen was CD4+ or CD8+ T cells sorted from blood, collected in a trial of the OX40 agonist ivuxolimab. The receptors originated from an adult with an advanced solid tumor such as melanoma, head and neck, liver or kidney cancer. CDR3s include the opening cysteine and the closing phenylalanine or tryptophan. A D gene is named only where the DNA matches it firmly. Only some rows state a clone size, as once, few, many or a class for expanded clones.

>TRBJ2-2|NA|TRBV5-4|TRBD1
CASSLAGTGIGELFF
TGTGCCAGCAGCTTGGCCGGGACAGGGATCGGGGAGCTGTTTTTT
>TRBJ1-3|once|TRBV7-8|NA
CASSLASRGIGNTIYF
TGTGCCAGCAGCTTAGCGTCCAGGGGAATTGGAAACACCATATATTTT
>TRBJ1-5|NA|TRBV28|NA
CASITRPFNQPQHF
TGTGCCAGCATTACCAGACCGTTCAATCAGCCCCAGCATTTT
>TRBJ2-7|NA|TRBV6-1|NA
CASSLWGEQYF
TGTGCCAGCAGCCTCTGGGGCGAGCAGTACTTC
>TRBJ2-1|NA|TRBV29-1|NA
CSDSGVTSSYNEQFF
TGCAGCGACTCGGGCGTAACCAGCTCCTACAATGAGCAGTTCTTC
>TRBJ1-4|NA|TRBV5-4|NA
CASSLQGAVNEKLFF
TGTGCCAGCAGCTTGCAAGGGGCCGTGAATGAAAAACTGTTTTTT
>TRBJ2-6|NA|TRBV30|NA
CAWSVSLSGANVLTF
TGTGCCTGGAGTGTAAGCCTCTCTGGGGCCAACGTCCTGACTTTC
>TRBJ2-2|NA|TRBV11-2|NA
CASSTDTNTGELFF
TGTGCCAGCAGCACCGACACGAACACCGGGGAGCTGTTTTTT
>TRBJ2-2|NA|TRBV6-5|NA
CASSSPGHTGELFF
TGTGCCAGCAGTTCTCCGGGGCACACCGGGGAGCTGTTTTTT
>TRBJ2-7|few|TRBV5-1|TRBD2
CASSSPAGVVRF
TGCGCCAGCAGCTCTCCAGCGGGAGTGGTGAGGTTC
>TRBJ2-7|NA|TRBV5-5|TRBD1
CASSFSGTDIYEQYF
TGTGCCAGCAGCTTCTCCGGGACAGACATCTACGAGCAGTACTTC
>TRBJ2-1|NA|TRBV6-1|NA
CASSERVRHEQFF
TGTGCCAGCAGTGAAAGAGTTCGACATGAGCAGTTCTTC
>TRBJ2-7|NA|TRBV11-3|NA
CASSLEDISLNF
TGTGCCAGCAGCTTAGAAGATATAAGCCTAAACTTC
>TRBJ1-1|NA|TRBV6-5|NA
CASSFNMNTEAFF
TGTGCCAGCAGTTTCAATATGAACACTGAAGCTTTCTTT
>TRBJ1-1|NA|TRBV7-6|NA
CASSWGGRGDTEAFF
TGTGCCAGCAGCTGGGGAGGGCGAGGGGACACTGAAGCTTTCTTT
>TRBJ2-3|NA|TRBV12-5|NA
CASGFRARRGDTQYF
TGTGCTAGTGGTTTCCGGGCCAGGCGGGGAGATACGCAGTATTTT
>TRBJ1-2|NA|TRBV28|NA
CASSYPGFGREGHGYTF
TGTGCCAGCAGTTATCCGGGTTTTGGCAGGGAAGGGCATGGCTACACCTTC
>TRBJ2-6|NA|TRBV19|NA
CASRKGFYPWGSSGANVLTF
TGTGCCAGTAGAAAAGGTTTCTACCCCTGGGGTAGCTCTGGGGCCAACGTCCTGACTTTC
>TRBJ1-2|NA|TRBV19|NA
CASSTQPGPRYGYTF
TGTGCCAGTAGTACCCAACCGGGACCTCGCTATGGCTACACCTTC
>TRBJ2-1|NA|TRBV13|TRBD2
CASSLAGGGDEQFF
TGTGCCAGCAGCTTAGCGGGAGGAGGGGACGAGCAGTTCTTC
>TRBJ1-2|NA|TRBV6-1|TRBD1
CASSEGGQDGSPPGRYGYTF
TGTGCCAGCAGTGAAGGGGGACAGGATGGCTCTCCCCCAGGGCGCTATGGCTACACCTTC
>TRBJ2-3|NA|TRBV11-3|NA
CASSLDPPDTQYF
TGTGCCAGCAGCTTAGATCCTCCAGATACGCAGTATTTT
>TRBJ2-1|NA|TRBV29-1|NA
CSVSGLRGYEQFF
TGCAGCGTTAGTGGGCTTAGGGGCTATGAGCAGTTCTTC
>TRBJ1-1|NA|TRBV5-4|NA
CASSFGRGGTEAFF
TGTGCCAGCAGCTTCGGAAGGGGGGGAACTGAAGCTTTCTTT
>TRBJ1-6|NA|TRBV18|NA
CASSPSGKSPLHF
TGTGCCAGCTCACCTTCAGGGAAGTCACCCCTCCACTTT
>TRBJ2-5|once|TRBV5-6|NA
CASSFQVMGTQYF
TGTGCCAGCAGCTTCCAGGTTATGGGGACCCAGTACTTC
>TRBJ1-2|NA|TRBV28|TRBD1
CATGDRGYGYTF
TGTGCCACGGGGGACAGGGGTTATGGCTACACCTTC
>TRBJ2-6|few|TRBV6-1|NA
CASRGAVTGANVLTF
TGTGCCAGCAGGGGAGCGGTAACTGGGGCCAACGTCCTGACTTTC
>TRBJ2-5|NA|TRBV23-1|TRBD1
CASSQSGPGQQETQYF
TGCGCCAGCAGTCAATCTGGTCCGGGACAGCAAGAGACCCAGTACTTC
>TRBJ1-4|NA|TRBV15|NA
CATSREGAGRTNEKLFF
TGTGCCACCAGCAGAGAAGGGGCGGGTAGGACTAATGAAAAACTGTTTTTT
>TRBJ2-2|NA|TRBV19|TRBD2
CASTTSGRTGELFF
TGTGCCAGTACGACTAGCGGGAGGACCGGGGAGCTGTTTTTT
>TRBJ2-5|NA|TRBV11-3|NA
CASSFSGRGNQETQYF
TGTGCCAGCAGCTTTTCTGGGAGAGGGAACCAAGAGACCCAGTACTTC
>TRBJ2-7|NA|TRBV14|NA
CASSQDLVGEQYF
TGTGCCAGCAGCCAAGATTTGGTAGGCGAGCAGTACTTC
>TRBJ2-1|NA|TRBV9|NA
CASSAFTGSNEQFF
TGTGCCAGCAGCGCCTTCACCGGGAGCAATGAGCAGTTCTTC
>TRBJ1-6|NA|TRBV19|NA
CASSPRGSDNSPLHF
TGTGCCAGTAGTCCAAGGGGTAGCGATAATTCACCCCTCCACTTT
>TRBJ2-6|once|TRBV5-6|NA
CASSSWGGANVLTF
TGTGCCAGCAGCTCGTGGGGAGGGGCCAACGTCCTGACTTTC
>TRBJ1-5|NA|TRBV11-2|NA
CASSLDSNQPQHF
TGTGCCAGCAGCTTAGATAGCAATCAGCCCCAGCATTTT